Reported below is one T cell receptor beta chain. The read falls 3 residues short of the CDR3 end, and the missing part is taken from the germline J gene. This sample stems from a study of T cell clonality in common variable immunodeficiency. TCRdb keeps only in-frame clones here, not all; method: immunoSEQ multiplex PCR. The sample gives 50,000 to 60,000 clones, none seen only once, and the top ten clones hold about 1.8%. This CDR3 spans 17 amino acids. Germline V CDR1 and CDR2: LNHDA, SQIVND (reference sequence). J gave up 2 bases and V 5 bases, and 5 bases lay outside the gene matches. The chain combines TRBV19 with TRBJ2-1; TRBD2 aligns across 14 bases. The origin of this receptor is a person aged 18 to 70 in good health. The source material was peripheral blood mononuclear cells. CDR3 DNA, as far as it was read: TGTGCCAGTAGTGAAAGACTAGCGGGGGGGACCTACAATGAG. This sequence encodes CASSERLAGGTYNE. In full, the CDR3 is CASSERLAGGTYNEQFF.